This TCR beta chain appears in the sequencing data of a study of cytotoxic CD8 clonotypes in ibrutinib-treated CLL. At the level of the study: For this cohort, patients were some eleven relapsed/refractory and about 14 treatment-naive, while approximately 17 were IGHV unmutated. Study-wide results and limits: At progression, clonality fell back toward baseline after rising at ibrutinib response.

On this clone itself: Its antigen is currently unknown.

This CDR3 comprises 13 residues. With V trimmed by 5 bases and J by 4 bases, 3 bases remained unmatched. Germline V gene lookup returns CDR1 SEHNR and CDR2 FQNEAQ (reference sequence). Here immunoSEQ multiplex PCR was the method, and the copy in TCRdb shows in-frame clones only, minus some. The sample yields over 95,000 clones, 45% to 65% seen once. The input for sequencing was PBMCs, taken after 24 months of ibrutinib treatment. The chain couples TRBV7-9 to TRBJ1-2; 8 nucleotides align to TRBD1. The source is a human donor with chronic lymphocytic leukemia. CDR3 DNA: TGTGCCAGCAGCCCGGGGACAGGCTATGGCTACACCTTC. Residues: CASSPGTGYGYTF.